This TCR beta chain was recovered during a study of T cell therapy after organ transplantation. The overall study: Therapy products were autologous CMV-specific T cells, peptide-expanded for about two weeks. Across 2 to 6 intravenous infusions, patients got a median of 1.92 x 10^8 CMV-specific T cells. Of ten patients, eight responded clinically and two did not.

Concerning this clone: Its antigen is currently unknown.

Here immunoSEQ multiplex PCR was the method, and the copy in TCRdb shows in-frame clones only, minus some. The table shows roughly 48,000 clones, with over 90% occurring only once. V was trimmed by 3 bases and J by 3 bases, leaving 14 bases between them. The CDR3 covers 15 residues. Looked up from germline, CDR1 is KGHSH and CDR2 is LQKENI. The V and J genes are TRBV18 and TRBJ1-1; TRBD1 is a possible D gene (5 bases). This receptor was taken from a human patient who had received a solid organ transplant and had CMV disease. The source material was CD8+ T cells from blood, sampled before autologous CMV-specific T cell therapy. CDR3 coding DNA: TGTGCCAGCTCACCCCCCCCGGGGGGGGACACTGAAGCTTTCTTT. Translated, it gives CASSPPPGGDTEAFF.